Listed below are T cell receptor beta chains from one sample, sequenced in a study of neurological immune-mediated disorders. TCRdb re-analysed the 5' RACE reads in MiXCR, keeping a single row per CDR3 protein. This table holds approximately 29,000 distinct CDR3 sequences, 9% to 15% found once. The sample taken for sequencing was PBMCs. All receptors come from a man in his 60s in good health. The CDR3 runs from the conserved cysteine through the conserved F or W.

TRBV5-6,CASSLWLGMNTGELFF
TRBV12-3/TRBV12-4,CASSFPSGLEQFF
TRBV5-1,CASSFTVDNYGYTF
TRBV11-3,CASSLDWLAGDSEQFF
TRBV7-2,CASSPWRGTNTEAFF
TRBV9,CAPQREGNQPQHF
TRBV20-1,CSVVSEGLAVQETQYF
TRBV20-1,CSARVPGTGWRGRYGYTF
TRBV25-1,CASSELAGSKQETQYF
TRBV12-3/TRBV12-4,CASSDHFGELEFF
TRBV20-1,CSAPYYGYTF
TRBV5-1,CASWGTSGDEQYF
TRBV27,CASSRRDSGTQETQYF
TRBV4-3,CASSQELAGGETQYF
TRBV25-1,CASKSNRAGANVLTF
TRBV7-9,CASSSPVGIPAYEQYF
TRBV4-3,CASSQVVYGGSSYEQYF
TRBV20-1,CSARKSRSSSTDTQYF
TRBV6-1,CASRTGGEGETQYF
TRBV20-1,CSARDRNQPQHF
TRBV12-3/TRBV12-4,CASSTGGSRGNTIYF
TRBV29-1,CSVQTGSGQPQHF
TRBV20-1,CSATGGDTQYF
TRBV5-1,CASRDGQGPTEAFF
TRBV7-8,CASSRGGGMDQPQHF
TRBV21-1,CASSKSFRPILFHEQYF
TRBV5-1,CASSLARGMNTEAFF
TRBV5-1,CASSILLAGGFDEQFF
TRBV2,CASSGQVNQPQHF
TRBV7-9,CASSPRGETQYF
TRBV29-1,CSVDILSGYGYTF
TRBV20-1,CSARRGPRRNEQFF
TRBV7-2,CASSRTNNEQFF
TRBV5-1,CASSVLGDGNEKLFF
TRBV10-3,CAISRGGPSYNEQFF
TRBV7-3,CASSLTADSLYGYTF
TRBV7-3,CASSFRNQNEQFF
TRBV28,CASMGGGTDTQYF
TRBV18,CASSPLGRANTGELFF
TRBV6-2/TRBV6-3,CASSYWADTQYF
TRBV2,CASSSGMRIDTEAFF
TRBV10-3,CAIRRTGNTGELFF
TRBV6-6,CASNGRIDTDTQYF
TRBV9,CASSAGFGRYNEQFF
TRBV3-1,CASSPPGQGAYNEQFF
TRBV5-1,CASSLSGQTYYEQYF
TRBV12-3/TRBV12-4,CASSMTSSEQYF
TRBV9,CASSVLSSSTDTQYF
TRBV7-2,CASSLVGGNTGELFF
TRBV6-5,CASSSDVAKNIQYF
TRBV5-1,CASSLTGELYF
TRBV24-1,CATSDWKEYTGELFF
TRBV29-1,CSVDITEPSF
TRBV28,CASSVPLTAGSTDTQYF
TRBV6-5,CASSRTGNAYGYTF
TRBV7-2,CASRVIAGGLNEQFF
TRBV10-3,CAISGTNSGQETQYF
TRBV5-6,CASSPHGLDADSPLHF
TRBV4-2,CASSQEGGGNTEAFF
TRBV6-1,CASSESVSLYGYTF